Listed below are T cell receptor beta chains from one sample, sequenced in a study of metastatic and nonmetastatic thyroid tumors. TCRdb re-processed the PCR reads through MiXCR. The sample contains about 69,000 clones, about 14% of which appear only once. Source material: blood. These receptors were collected from a male donor with papillary thyroid cancer or a benign thyroid nodule (not recorded which). Some clones in this sample may be carry-over from other donors' samples. The CDR3 runs from the conserved cysteine through the conserved F or W. The D gene is left open where the match is weak. The size field is filled for only some rows; it gives once, few, many or a size class.

D gene,V gene,clone size,J gene,CDR3 protein,CDR3 DNA
.,TRBV6-2/TRBV6-3,.,TRBJ2-2,CASSHGASVITNTGELFF,TGTGCCAGCAGCCACGGTGCTAGCGTGATAACGAACACCGGGGAGCTGTTTTTT
.,TRBV10-1,many,TRBJ1-1,CASSEAGIGTEAFF,TGCGCCAGCAGTGAGGCAGGGATCGGCACTGAAGCTTTCTTT
.,TRBV6-2/TRBV6-3,many,TRBJ2-1,CASSPYIGNEQFF,TGTGCCAGCAGCCCTTATATTGGCAATGAGCAGTTCTTC
TRBD1,TRBV18,.,TRBJ2-7,CASSSLRQGASYEQYF,TGTGCCAGCTCATCTCTACGACAGGGGGCCTCCTACGAGCAGTACTTC
.,TRBV7-9,many,TRBJ1-4,CASRGGQNEKLFF,TGTGCCAGCAGGGGGGGGCAAAATGAAAAACTGTTTTTT
.,TRBV2,once,TRBJ1-1,CAIKEGSEIEAFF,TGTGCCATCAAAGAAGGATCCGAAATTGAAGCTTTCTTT
.,TRBV20-1,.,TRBJ1-1,CSALPPGAMNTEAFF,TGCAGTGCCCTACCCCCCGGGGCCATGAACACTGAAGCTTTCTTT
.,TRBV11-2,.,TRBJ2-7,CVSSLVESIHEQYF,TGTGTCAGCAGCTTAGTAGAGTCTATCCACGAGCAGTACTTC
TRBD1,TRBV28,medium-sized,TRBJ1-2,CASSSPTGSRNGYTF,TGTGCCAGCAGTTCCCCGACAGGGAGCAGGAATGGCTACACCTTC
TRBD1,TRBV20-1,many,TRBJ2-1,CSARVGTGSYNEQFF,TGCAGTGCTAGAGTGGGGACAGGGTCCTACAATGAGCAGTTCTTC
TRBD1,TRBV19,many,TRBJ1-6,CASSKGTGDHSPLHF,TGTGCCAGTAGTAAAGGGACAGGGGACCATTCACCCCTCCACTTT
.,TRBV6-6,many,TRBJ2-1,CASSYLNEQFF,TGTGCCAGCAGTTACCTCAATGAGCAGTTCTTC
TRBD1,TRBV28,many,TRBJ1-5,CASSLFRGADQPQHF,TGTGCCAGCAGTTTATTCAGGGGGGCGGATCAGCCCCAGCATTTT
.,TRBV5-4,many,TRBJ2-2,CASSFVLGGADTGELFF,TGTGCCAGCAGCTTTGTTTTGGGGGGAGCCGACACCGGGGAGCTGTTTTTT
.,TRBV29-1,.,TRBJ2-7,CSVQGFSYEQYF,TGCAGCGTCCAAGGGTTTTCCTACGAGCAGTACTTC
.,TRBV14,many,TRBJ1-1,CASSQGRLGTEAFF,TGTGCCAGCAGCCAGGGACGTCTAGGCACTGAAGCTTTCTTT
.,TRBV5-1,many,TRBJ2-7,CASSFNPLGDPNEQYF,TGCGCCAGCAGCTTTAACCCTCTAGGAGATCCCAACGAGCAGTACTTC
.,TRBV2,many,TRBJ1-2,CASSGQIYGYTF,TGTGCCAGCAGTGGGCAGATCTATGGCTACACCTTC
.,TRBV20-1,many,TRBJ2-5,CSARDLETQYF,TGCAGTGCTAGAGATTTAGAGACCCAGTACTTC
.,TRBV21-1,.,TRBJ2-3,CASRLRTGQGLISTDTQYF,TGTGCCAGCAGGCTGAGGACGGGACAGGGGCTTATAAGCACAGATACGCAGTATTTT
TRBD2,TRBV6-1,many,TRBJ2-3,CATEREESYSTDTQYF,TGTGCCACCGAGCGGGAGGAGAGTTACAGCACAGATACGCAGTATTTT
.,TRBV5-8,many,TRBJ2-7,CASSYTRDMLYEQYF,TGTGCCAGCAGTTACACACGGGACATGCTCTACGAGCAGTACTTC
TRBD2,TRBV9,once,TRBJ2-1,CASSTVAGSSYNEQFF,TGTGCCAGCAGCACCGTAGCGGGGAGCTCCTACAATGAGCAGTTCTTC
TRBD1,TRBV4-2,many,TRBJ1-5,CASSDDRGRFSNQPQHF,TGTGCCAGCAGCGACGACAGGGGGCGATTCAGCAATCAGCCCCAGCATTTT
.,TRBV14,.,TRBJ2-1,CASSQGLLGAFDEQFF,TGTGCCAGCAGCCAAGGTTTATTAGGGGCTTTTGATGAGCAGTTCTTC
.,TRBV5-4,many,TRBJ2-1,CASSLVDRAYNEQFF,TGTGCCAGCAGCTTGGTCGACCGGGCCTACAATGAGCAGTTCTTC
.,TRBV6-1,few,TRBJ2-2,CARVGLGPLRGELFF,TGTGCAAGAGTGGGGCTCGGGCCCTTAAGAGGGGAGCTGTTTTTT
.,TRBV20-1,many,TRBJ1-5,CSARVETGYSNQPQHF,TGCAGTGCTAGAGTTGAGACGGGCTATAGCAATCAGCCCCAGCATTTT
.,TRBV4-1,many,TRBJ1-6,CASSHWDIRISYNSPLHF,TGCGCCAGCAGCCACTGGGACATTCGTATCTCCTATAATTCACCCCTCCACTTT
.,TRBV20-1,.,TRBJ2-1,CSARVSRGFRNEQFF,TGCAGTGCTAGGGTCAGTAGAGGGTTTCGGAATGAGCAGTTCTTC
TRBD1,TRBV3-1,.,TRBJ2-7,CARGRTGDYEQYF,TGTGCCAGAGGACGGACAGGGGACTACGAGCAGTACTTC
.,TRBV12-3/TRBV12-4,many,TRBJ1-1,CASSLAAGLEAFF,TGTGCCAGCAGTTTAGCGGCAGGCCTTGAAGCTTTCTTT
.,TRBV3-1,many,TRBJ1-5,CASSLKQGINQPQHF,TGTGCCAGCAGCCTCAAGCAGGGGATCAATCAGCCCCAGCATTTT
.,TRBV5-4,.,TRBJ2-5,CASRLGGGKETHYF,TGTGCCAGCAGGCTGGGGGGCGGGAAAGAGACCCATTACTTC
TRBD2,TRBV20-1,.,TRBJ2-7,CSAGRGRGNSYEQYF,TGCAGTGCGGGGAGAGGGCGGGGGAACTCCTACGAGCAGTACTTC
TRBD1,TRBV12-3/TRBV12-4,many,TRBJ2-3,CASTTFGGQSTDTQYF,TGTGCCAGCACCACCTTTGGGGGACAGAGCACAGATACGCAGTATTTT
TRBD1,TRBV6-1,few,TRBJ2-7,CASRPPVVSDRAYEQYF,TGTGCCAGCAGACCTCCCGTCGTCTCCGACAGGGCCTACGAGCAGTACTTC
TRBD1,TRBV11-2,many,TRBJ1-2,CASSQDAGGQGTYGYTF,TGTGCCAGCAGCCAGGACGCCGGAGGACAGGGGACCTATGGCTACACCTTC
TRBD2,TRBV6-1,many,TRBJ2-2,CASRGLAGGETGELFF,TGTGCCAGCAGGGGACTAGCGGGAGGGGAGACCGGGGAGCTGTTTTTT
.,TRBV19,many,TRBJ1-1,CASSIIGGGTEAFF,TGTGCCAGTAGTATAATCGGGGGCGGCACTGAAGCTTTCTTT